The next 25 T cell receptor beta chains were all read from a single sample in a study of graft-versus-host responses after intestinal transplantation (dated by TCRdb to 2020 to 2023). Library preparation used the immunoSEQ multiplex PCR assay. TCRdb took this table from immuneACCESS and kept in-frame rearrangements with V and J called. Such tables lack part of the clones; where checked against another copy, unresolved V genes explain under half of the gap, and the rest is unexplained. The sample contains 25,000 to 35,000 clones, nearly 90% of them found a single time. The ten largest make up approximately 10% of the sample. The specimen was PBMCs, collected 450 to 480 days after intestinal transplantation. These receptors all stem from a human patient who received an intestinal transplant, so some T cells may come from the graft donor.

This chain links TRBV11-2 with TRBJ2-6, with D unresolved. Trimming took 2 bases from V and 0 from J, leaving 14 bases between them. The CDR3 extends over 18 amino acids. Germline loops: CDR1 SGHAT, CDR2 FQNNGV. The CDR3 sequence is CASSLRAASYSGANVLTF. The CDR3 bases are TGTGCCAGCAGCTTACGAGCAGCTTCGTACTCTGGGGCCAACGTCCTGACTTTC.

V and J are TRBV6-1 and TRBJ2-1, with 9 bases aligning to TRBD2. The V segment lost 4 bases and the J segment 6 bases; nucleotides outside the gene matches: 10. The CDR3 spans 16 residues. Germline V gene data show CDR1 as MNHNS and CDR2 as SASEGT. DNA of the CDR3: TGTGCCAGCAGTGCCCTCTTTAGCGGGAGTGGCAATGAGCAGTTCTTC. Its translation: CASSALFSGSGNEQFF.

J is TRBJ2-1 and V is TRBV28; 9 positions match TRBD1. With V trimmed by 3 bases and J by 5 bases, 5 bases remained unmatched. Germline V gene lookup returns CDR1 MDHEN and CDR2 SYDVKM. This CDR3 is built from 15 residues. CDR3 amino acids: CASSLGTGIHNEQFF. As DNA, the CDR3 is TGTGCCAGCAGTTTGGGGACAGGGATCCACAATGAGCAGTTCTTC.

This clone was observed a single time. The V call is TRBV7-8, the J call TRBJ1-6; no reliable D call. V lost 1 base and J 9 bases, leaving 7 bases between the germline ends. The CDR3 length is 13 residues. Germline assignment: CDR1 SGHVS and CDR2 FQNEAQ. CDR3: CASSLGVGSPLHF. The CDR3 nucleotides are TGTGCCAGCAGCTTAGGGGTTGGTTCACCCCTCCACTTT.

The chain employs TRBV28 and TRBJ2-7, with 7 bases identical to TRBD2. The germline gives CDR1 MDHEN, CDR2 SYDVKM. With 8 bases clipped from V and 7 bases from J, the junction kept 11 bases outside the gene matches. CDR3 length equals 13 residues. The CDR3 reads CASGAGRLREQYF. Written as DNA, the CDR3 is TGTGCCAGCGGAGCGGGACGGTTGAGGGAGCAGTACTTC.

J is TRBJ2-2 and V is TRBV6-5; the match to TRBD1 covers 8 bases. Losses at the gene ends were 2 bases for V and 4 bases for J; bases not matched to a gene: 6. CDR1 and CDR2 from the germline V gene are MNHEY and SVGAGI. This CDR3 comprises 16 residues. The CDR3 spells CASSYGGQAGTGELFF. The CDR3 DNA follows: TGTGCCAGCAGTTACGGGGGACAGGCGGGCACCGGGGAGCTGTTTTTT.

The count of this clone is one. The genes are TRBV5-4 and TRBJ1-2; D ambiguous. Germline V gene data show CDR1 as SGHNT and CDR2 as YYREEE (reference sequence). V lost 0 bases to trimming and J lost 3 bases, with 9 bases between them. CDR3 size: 14 residues. The CDR3 is CASSLVTEYYGYTF. The CDR3 nucleotides are TGTGCCAGCAGCTTGGTAACGGAATACTATGGCTACACCTTC.

The genes are TRBV28 and TRBJ2-1; 10 nucleotides agree with TRBD1. The length of the CDR3 is 16 residues. Germline-derived CDR1 and CDR2 are MDHEN and SYDVKM. V trimming: 6 bases; J trimming: 4 bases; junction bases outside the gene matches: 9. CDR3 in amino acids: CASRFSGQGVYNEQFF. CDR3 sequence (DNA): TGTGCCAGCAGATTTAGCGGACAGGGGGTTTACAATGAGCAGTTCTTC.

The chain employs TRBV5-1 and TRBJ1-1, with 8 bases identical to TRBD1. The CDR3 length is 14 residues. J gave up 5 bases and V 4 bases, and 7 bases lay outside the gene matches. The V gene's germline CDR1 is SGHRS and CDR2 YFSETQ. CDR3 amino acids: CASSVGQGVTEAFF. The DNA of the CDR3 is TGCGCCAGCAGCGTCGGACAGGGTGTGACTGAAGCTTTCTTT.

This rearrangement joins TRBV5-5 to TRBJ2-1, with 12 nucleotides matching TRBD2. The junction had 8 bases not matched to a gene; V was cut back by 1 base and J by 0 bases. This CDR3 spans 19 amino acids. Germline CDR1 is SGHKS and CDR2 is YYEKEE (reference sequence). CDR3 DNA sequence: TGTGCCAGCAGCTTGTCGCATGGACTAGCGGGGAGCTCCTACAATGAGCAGTTCTTC. The encoded protein is CASSLSHGLAGSSYNEQFF.

This chain joins TRBV28 and TRBJ2-1, with 9 bases matching TRBD1. J was trimmed by 2 bases and V by 5 bases; bases with no gene match: 7. The CDR3 spans 16 residues. Germline loops: CDR1 MDHEN, CDR2 SYDVKM. The CDR3 region has the DNA TGTGCCAGCAGTCCACGGACAGGGGTAACCTACAATGAGCAGTTCTTC. Translating gives CASSPRTGVTYNEQFF.

The gene calls are TRBV28 and TRBJ1-6, with TRBD1 identical over 11 bases. Germline lookup yields CDR1 MDHEN and CDR2 SYDVKM. V trimming: 6 bases; J trimming: 5 bases; junction bases outside the gene matches: 6. The CDR3 length is 16 residues. CDR3 sequence reads: CASRLGQGANNSPLHF. CDR3 coding DNA: TGTGCCAGCAGACTTGGACAGGGGGCAAATAATTCACCCCTCCACTTT.

This clone appeared a few times. The CDR3 DNA reads as TGTGCCAGCAGCTTAGCTATAGCCCTCCAAGAGACCCAGTACTTC. This translates into CASSLAIALQETQYF. The rearrangement uses TRBV7-6 and TRBJ2-5; D unresolved. Germline-derived CDR1 and CDR2 are SGHVS and FNYEAQ. The V gene lost 0 bases and the J gene lost 1 base, with 9 bases spanning the gap. The CDR3 consists of 15 residues.

V is TRBV6-5 and J is TRBJ2-3, with D perhaps matching TRBD1 (6 bases). This CDR3 has 15 amino acids. Trimming removed 2 bases at V and 0 bases at J, with 9 bases between. Looked up from germline, CDR1 is MNHEY and CDR2 is SVGAGI. This chain's CDR3 is CASSYRTASTDTQYF. CDR3 DNA sequence: TGTGCCAGCAGTTACAGGACAGCTAGCACAGATACGCAGTATTTT.

The V call is TRBV7-2, the J call TRBJ2-2; the D is unclear. The CDR3 has 15 residues. Germline V CDR1 and CDR2: SGHTA, FQGNSA. Trimming took off 5 bases at V and 8 bases at J, with 18 bases between the two ends. CDR3 in amino acids: CASSNASPYRGELFF. CDR3 nucleotide sequence: TGTGCCAGCAGCAACGCTAGTCCGTATCGAGGGGAGCTGTTTTTT.

The table lists this clone with a count of one. CDR3 sequence (DNA): TGTGCCAGCAGCCTAGAGCCTGATGGCTACACCTTC. Protein sequence: CASSLEPDGYTF. The J gene is TRBJ1-2, the V gene TRBV7-3; no clear D. CDR1 is SGHTA, CDR2 FQGTGA, per germline. Trimming took off 5 bases at V and 6 bases at J, with 10 bases between the two ends. CDR3 size: 12 residues. The whole variable domain, filled in from reference TRBV7-3 and TRBJ1-2, reads GAGVSQTPSNKVTEKGKYVELRCDPISGHTALYWYRQSLGQGPEFLIYFQGTGAADDSGLPNDRFFAVRPEGSVSTLKIQRTERGDSAVYLCASSLEPDGYTFGSGTRLTVV.

The chain has TRBV6-5 and TRBJ2-2, with D possibly being TRBD1 or TRBD2 (5 bases each). This CDR3 has 15 residues. With 6 bases removed from V and 3 bases from J, the gap between germline ends came to 14 bases. Germline lookup yields CDR1 MNHEY and CDR2 SVGAGI. CDR3 protein: CASREGPEDTGELFF. CDR3 DNA sequence: TGTGCCAGCAGAGAGGGACCAGAGGACACCGGGGAGCTGTTTTTT.

V gene TRBV30 combines with J gene TRBJ2-3, with D perhaps matching TRBD2 (5 bases). The CDR3 runs 13 residues. V lost 2 bases and J lost 6, with 12 bases in between. CDR1 is GTSNPN and CDR2 is SVGIG in the germline V gene (reference sequence). The DNA of the CDR3 is TGTGCCTGGAGTCGCGGGTACTCGGATACGCAGTATTTT. It specifies CAWSRGYSDTQYF.

The chain has TRBV6-5 and TRBJ2-7; 8 nucleotides align to TRBD2. Germline assignment: CDR1 MNHEY and CDR2 SVGAGI. The length of the CDR3 is 13 residues. After removal of 6 bases from V and 6 bases from J, the junction contained 7 bases not matched to a gene. CDR3 region: CASSLGRGAEQYF. CDR3 bases: TGTGCCAGCAGCCTCGGGCGGGGGGCCGAGCAGTACTTC.

The rearrangement joins TRBV5-1 to TRBJ2-2; D not certain. This CDR3 is 15 amino acids long. CDR1 is SGHRS and CDR2 is YFSETQ in the germline V gene. Trimming took off 2 bases at V and 1 base at J, with 9 bases between the two ends. The DNA for the CDR3 is TGCGCCAGCAGCTTCAGGATATTGAACACCGGGGAGCTGTTTTTT. Translating it yields CASSFRILNTGELFF. Combining the CDR3 with reference TRBV5-1 and TRBJ2-2 gives the whole variable domain KAGVTQTPRYLIKTRGQQVTLSCSPISGHRSVSWYQQTPGQGLQFLFEYFSETQRNKGNFPGRFSGRQFSNSRSEMNVSTLELGDSALYLCASSFRILNTGELFFGEGSRLTVL.

The chain employs TRBV5-1 and TRBJ1-4; D ambiguous. This CDR3 spans 15 amino acids. V was pared by 0 bases and J by 1 base, with 7 bases between. CDR1 is SGHRS, CDR2 YFSETQ, per germline. DNA for the CDR3: TGCGCCAGCAGCTTGGGGGCCCTAACTAATGAAAAACTGTTTTTT. This encodes CASSLGALTNEKLFF.

This clone was picked up one time. The chain uses TRBV27 and TRBJ2-1, with a tentative D call TRBD1 (5 bases). V was pared by 6 bases and J by 0 bases, with 12 bases between. The germline V gene encodes CDR1 MNHEY and CDR2 SMNVEV (reference sequence). The CDR3 is 15 residues long. CDR3 in DNA: TGTGCCAGCAGGCCGTACAGGAGCTCCTACAATGAGCAGTTCTTC. Translating gives CASRPYRSSYNEQFF.

This chain links TRBV15 with TRBJ1-5; a weak D match, TRBD1 (6 bases). With 1 base removed from V and 0 bases from J, the gap between germline ends came to 13 bases. Germline V gene data show CDR1 as LNHNV and CDR2 as YYDKDF (reference sequence). The CDR3 spans 17 residues. In DNA form, the CDR3 reads TGTGCCACCAGCAGAGTCAAAGGGGGACATAGCAATCAGCCCCAGCATTTT. Protein sequence: CATSRVKGGHSNQPQHF.

This clone was recorded a few times. The genes are TRBV7-2 and TRBJ2-7, with D hard to call. Germline values: CDR1 SGHTA, CDR2 FQGNSA. Trimming removed 2 bases at V and 3 bases at J, with 8 bases between. The CDR3 runs to 13 residues. The CDR3 here is CASSLRQFYEQYF. The CDR3 DNA sequence: TGTGCCAGCAGCTTAAGGCAGTTCTACGAGCAGTACTTC.

The rearrangement joins TRBV6-1 to TRBJ1-2; TRBD1 matches 8 bases. J gave up 2 bases and V 6 bases, and 2 bases lay outside the gene matches. The CDR3 is 13 residues long. CDR1 is MNHNS, CDR2 SASEGT, per germline. CDR3 in amino acids: CASRDRANYGYTF. In DNA, the CDR3 is TGTGCCAGCAGGGACAGGGCAAACTATGGCTACACCTTC.